This TCR beta chain came from a study of blood T cells in healthy people across ages. For the second PCR, which ran for about 6 to 11 cycles, a sample-barcoded 5' primer and a J-beta primer mix were used. Using its own MiXCR run on the 5' RACE reads, TCRdb lists one record per CDR3 protein. The sample lists approximately 780,000 distinct CDR3 sequences, about a quarter occurring once. CDR1 and CDR2 (germline): SGHRS, YFSETQ. The CDR3 is made up of 18 amino acids. The V segment lost 5 bases and the J segment 0 bases; nucleotides outside the gene matches: 6. The same specimen was also included in a second study, on T cells of mothers and their children. From that study: Maternal samples each gave over 9 million TCR beta CDR3 reads, and child samples approximately 2.8 million each.

The chain employs TRBV5-1 and TRBJ2-4; 15 positions match TRBD2. The TCR comes from a boy aged 5-17 years in good health. Material for sequencing was blood. The CDR3 is CASRPGLAGGIAKNIQYF. CDR3 sequence (DNA): TGCGCCAGCAGGCCGGGACTAGCGGGGGGAATAGCCAAAAACATTCAGTACTTC.